This entry lists 8 T cell receptor beta chains sequenced from one sample in a study of cytotoxic CD8 clonotypes in ibrutinib-treated CLL (dated by TCRdb to the early 2020s). Reading the label with the study, this specimen's time point is: 12 months on ibrutinib. Library preparation used the immunoSEQ multiplex PCR assay. As stored in TCRdb, this immuneACCESS dataset retains in-frame rearrangements with V and J assigned. A fraction of the clones does not appear; measured against another copy, unresolved V genes explain less than half of the discrepancy, and the remainder lacks a known reason. The sample records about 68,000 clones, 68% of which are singletons. In total, the top ten clones hold around 5.7% of the sample. The sample here was PBMCs, taken after 12 months of ibrutinib treatment. Receptors were obtained from a human donor with chronic lymphocytic leukemia.

V and J are TRBV11-2 and TRBJ2-5; D unresolved. The CDR3 contains 12 residues. Germline lookup yields CDR1 SGHAT and CDR2 FQNNGV. With 2 bases removed from V and 5 bases from J, the gap between germline ends came to 6 bases. The CDR3 DNA reads as TGTGCCAGCAGCTTAAGAACGGAGACCCAGTACTTC. Translation: CASSLRTETQYF.

The rearrangement joins TRBV10-1 to TRBJ1-4; 8 bases match TRBD1. The germline CDR1 and CDR2 sequences are WNHNN and SYGVQD (reference sequence). The CDR3 runs to 15 residues. Trimming removed 8 bases from V and 3 bases from J; junction bases left unmatched: 8. The CDR3 region has the DNA TGCGCCAGCGGTAAGGACAGGGACCCTAATGAAAAACTGTTTTTT. The encoded protein is CASGKDRDPNEKLFF.

The chain joins TRBV5-4 to TRBJ2-2, with TRBD2 matching 7 bases. This CDR3 contains 16 residues. Germline values: CDR1 SGHNT, CDR2 YYREEE (reference sequence). V lost 4 bases to trimming and J lost 5 bases; unmatched junction nucleotides: 11. The CDR3 nucleotides read TGTGCCAGCAGCCCCACCATGGGGAGGGGAACCGGGGAGCTGTTTTTT. Its protein is CASSPTMGRGTGELFF.

This clone was observed once. The CDR3 DNA is TGTGCCATCAGTGAGTCGGGGGACAGGGGGCTGGCAGATACGCAGTATTTT. This translates into CAISESGDRGLADTQYF. This sequence joins TRBV10-3 and TRBJ2-3, with 12 bases aligning to TRBD1. Germline-derived CDR1 and CDR2 are ENHRY and SYGVKD. The J segment lost 4 bases and the V segment lost 0 bases, leaving 5 bases of the junction unmatched. There are 17 residues in the CDR3.

V gene TRBV6-1 combines with J gene TRBJ2-5; D may be TRBD2 (6 bases). The V gene's germline CDR1 is MNHNS and CDR2 SASEGT. Trimming left V 4 bases short and J 1 base short, with 16 bases between. There are 16 residues in the CDR3. CDR3 sequence reads: CASSGPSERGQETQYF. The CDR3 nucleotides read TGTGCCAGCAGTGGCCCTAGCGAAAGGGGCCAAGAGACCCAGTACTTC.

This rearrangement joins TRBV4-3 to TRBJ2-2; a possible D gene is TRBD2 (5 bases). Germline assignment: CDR1 LGHNA and CDR2 YSLEER. This CDR3 region has 15 residues. The V gene lost 3 bases and the J gene lost 4 bases, with 12 bases spanning the gap. In DNA, the CDR3 is TGCGCCAGCAGCCACGGAACTAGAGCCACCGGGGAGCTGTTTTTT. Its protein is CASSHGTRATGELFF.

The V call is TRBV7-8, the J call TRBJ2-2, with 7 bases lining up with TRBD1. The CDR3 runs 15 residues. With 5 bases clipped from V and 3 bases from J, the junction kept 6 bases outside the gene matches. Germline V gene lookup returns CDR1 SGHVS and CDR2 FQNEAQ. CDR3 protein: CASSPDRAYTGELFF. The CDR3 nucleotides read TGTGCCAGCAGCCCAGACAGGGCCTACACCGGGGAGCTGTTTTTT.

This clone was counted only a few times. The chain combines TRBV7-8 with TRBJ2-7, with D perhaps given as TRBD1 or TRBD2 (5 bases each). The CDR3 consists of 13 residues. Germline loops: CDR1 SGHVS, CDR2 FQNEAQ. Between the trimmed V and J ends, which lost 5 bases and 6 bases, there was a span of 14 bases. Here the CDR3 DNA reads TGTGCCAGCAGCACAGGAGGTAGGGCCGAGCAGTACTTC. Translating it yields CASSTGGRAEQYF.